The TCR beta chain under discussion was sequenced for a study of early T cells in non-severe SARS-CoV-2 infection (TCRdb year 2021). With respect to the entire study: Because TCR sequencing relied on bulk RNA taken from unsorted whole blood, pairing of alpha and beta chains was not possible.

The paper as a whole reports these results and caveats: VDJdb matching was skewed toward anti-spike CD8 responses, so virus-specific expansions were likely underestimated and private and CD4 specificities were missed.

Library method: 5' RACE. The reads were generated on a NextSeq 500. In the TCR library protocol, unique molecular identifiers were attached to individual cDNA molecules to correct for PCR bias and sequencing error. Both TCR alpha and beta chains were sequenced, and tight co-correlation was observed between alpha and beta sequence abundances in each sample. The original pipeline was this. Decombinator V4 was used to perform V gene, J gene and CDR3 annotation of TCR sequences. TCRs were defined as expanded if a significant change between any two time points was detected under a Poisson model with p below 0.0001. TCR abundances were normalised to the total number of TCRs sequenced per sample and expressed as counts per million. MAIT TCRs were defined by TRAV1-2 paired with TRAJ12, TRAJ20 or TRAJ33, and iNKT TCRs by TRAV10 paired with TRAJ18. VDJdb, accessed 1 November 2021, was searched for CMV, EBV and SARS-CoV-2 annotated TCRs, excluding TCRs annotated for multiple antigens. TCRdb trimmed the raw reads at Q25, called clones with MiXCR and kept productive beta chains. Each CDR3 protein appears once, grouped with its most common genes and DNA. None of the V and J calls come from the authors' own analysis; TCRdb made them. A total of tens of thousands of distinct CDR3 sequences appear in this sample, approximately 12% of them only once. The top ten hold approximately 2.5% of the sample.

V lost 7 bases and J lost 3 bases; the stretch between them is 10 bases long. The CDR3 runs 11 amino acids, cysteine and phenylalanine included. Here the CDR3 DNA is all that survives: 33 bases in frame from base 1. The germline V gene gives CDR1 as SQVTM and CDR2 as ANQGSEA. The study was a case-control design nested within a healthcare worker cohort in London, UK, with weekly nasopharyngeal swab PCR tests and blood sampling. Healthcare workers were enrolled in the week of the UK lockdown, from 23 to 31 March 2020, and were followed every week for up to about 16 weeks. This clonotype has more than one count but fewer than ten. Its antigen is still unknown. No qualities accompany the bases; no much larger clone lies one base away.

The rearrangement combines TRBV29-1 with TRBJ2-7; perhaps TRBD1 is the D gene, with 6 bases matching. The source is an adult who was a healthcare worker with PCR-confirmed SARS-CoV-2 infection or an uninfected control (not recorded which). The sample was whole blood, taken at baseline. The sequence in DNA is TGCAGCGGGACAGTGAACTACGAGCAGTACTTC. This sequence encodes CSGTVNYEQYF.